This note documents a single T cell receptor (beta chain) sequence. The germline gives CDR1 LGHDT, CDR2 YNNKEL (reference sequence). V lost 6 bases and J 2 bases, leaving 14 bases between the germline ends. CDR3 length: 15 residues. Each CDR3 protein is one row after TCRdb ran MiXCR on the 5' RACE reads. Of under 250,000 distinct CDR3 sequences in the sample, about 30% were seen once. These data are taken from a study of CD8 T cells in ankylosing spondylitis. Sequences were obtained from blood, either unsorted or a sorted T cell fraction (not recorded which). The chain has TRBV3-1 and TRBJ2-1; tentative D call: TRBD1 (6 bases). This sequence was found in a male donor with ankylosing spondylitis or in good health (not recorded which). CDR3 in amino acids: CASSQGKGAYNEQFF. CDR3 nucleotides: TGTGCCAGCAGTCAGGGAAAGGGGGCCTACAATGAGCAGTTCTTC.